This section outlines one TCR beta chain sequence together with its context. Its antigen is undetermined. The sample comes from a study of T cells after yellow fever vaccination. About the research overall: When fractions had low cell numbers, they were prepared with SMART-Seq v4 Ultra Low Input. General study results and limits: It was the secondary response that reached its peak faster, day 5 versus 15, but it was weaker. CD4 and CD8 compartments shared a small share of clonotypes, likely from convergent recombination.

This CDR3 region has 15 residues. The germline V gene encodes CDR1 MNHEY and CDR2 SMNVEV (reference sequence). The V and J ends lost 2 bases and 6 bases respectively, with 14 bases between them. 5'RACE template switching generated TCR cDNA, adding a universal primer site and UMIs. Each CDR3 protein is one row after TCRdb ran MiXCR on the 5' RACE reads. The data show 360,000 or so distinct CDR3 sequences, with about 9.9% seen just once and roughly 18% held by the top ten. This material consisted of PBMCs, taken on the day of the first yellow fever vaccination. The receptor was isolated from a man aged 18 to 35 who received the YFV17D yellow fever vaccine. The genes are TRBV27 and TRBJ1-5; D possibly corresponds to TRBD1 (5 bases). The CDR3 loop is CASSLRQGISQPQHF. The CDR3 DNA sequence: TGTGCCAGCAGTTTACGTCAGGGAATAAGTCAGCCCCAGCATTTT.